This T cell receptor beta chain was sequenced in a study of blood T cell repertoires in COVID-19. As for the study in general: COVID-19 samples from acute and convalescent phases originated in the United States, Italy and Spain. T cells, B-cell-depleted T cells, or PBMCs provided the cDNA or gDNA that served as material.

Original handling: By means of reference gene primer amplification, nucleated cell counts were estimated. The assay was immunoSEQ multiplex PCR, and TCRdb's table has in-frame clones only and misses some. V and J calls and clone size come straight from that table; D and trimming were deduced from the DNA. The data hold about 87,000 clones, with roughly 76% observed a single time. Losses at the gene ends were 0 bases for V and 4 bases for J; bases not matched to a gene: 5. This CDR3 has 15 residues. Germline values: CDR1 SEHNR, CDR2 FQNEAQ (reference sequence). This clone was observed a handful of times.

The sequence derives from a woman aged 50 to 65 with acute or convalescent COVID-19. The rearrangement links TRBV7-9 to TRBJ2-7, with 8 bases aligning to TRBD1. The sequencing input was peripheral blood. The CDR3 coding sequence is TGTGCCAGCAGCTTAGCGACAGGGGTTATATACGAGCAGTACTTC. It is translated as CASSLATGVIYEQYF.